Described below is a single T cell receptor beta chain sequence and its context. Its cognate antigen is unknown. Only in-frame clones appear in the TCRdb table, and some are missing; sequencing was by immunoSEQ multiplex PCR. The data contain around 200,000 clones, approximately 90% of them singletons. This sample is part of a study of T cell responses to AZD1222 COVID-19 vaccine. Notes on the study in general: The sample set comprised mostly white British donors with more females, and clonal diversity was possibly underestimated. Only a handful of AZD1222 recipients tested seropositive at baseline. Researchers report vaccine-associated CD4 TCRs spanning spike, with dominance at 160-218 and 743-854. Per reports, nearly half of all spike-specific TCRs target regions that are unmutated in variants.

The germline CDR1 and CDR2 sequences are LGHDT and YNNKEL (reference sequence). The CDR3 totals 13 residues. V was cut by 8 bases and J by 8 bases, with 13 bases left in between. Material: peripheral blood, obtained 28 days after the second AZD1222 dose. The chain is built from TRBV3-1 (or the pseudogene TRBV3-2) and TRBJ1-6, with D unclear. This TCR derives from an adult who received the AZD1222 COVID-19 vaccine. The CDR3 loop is CASRRVIDSPLHF. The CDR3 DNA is TGTGCCAGCCGACGGGTTATCGATTCACCCCTCCACTTT.